The 29 T cell receptor beta chains reported below all come from one sample, sequenced in a study of blood T cells in healthy people across ages. A second roughly 6 to 11 cycle PCR used barcoded and J-beta primers. One entry per CDR3 protein results from TCRdb running MiXCR on the 5' RACE reads. The repertoire includes 1.5 million to 2 million distinct CDR3 sequences, roughly 49% of them detected once, and 2.1% sits in the top ten. The sequencing sample was made of blood. These receptors originate from a woman between 35 and 50 years old in good health.

There are a few counts of this clonotype. The chain employs TRBV2 and TRBJ2-5, with D tentatively TRBD2 (5 bases). V lost 7 bases to trimming and J lost 5 bases, with 17 bases between them. CDR1 and CDR2 (germline): SNHLY, FYNNEI. The CDR3 is 14 residues long. Written as DNA, the CDR3 is TGTGCCAGCACCCCTCCGGGGTTGGGGGAGACCCAGTACTTC. Residues: CASTPPGLGETQYF. Looking up the rest from reference TRBV2 and TRBJ2-5 gives the full variable domain: EPEVTQTPSHQVTQMGQEVILRCVPISNHLYFYWYRQILGQKVEFLVSFYNNEISEKSEIFDDQFSVERPDGSNFTLKIRSTKLEDSAMYFCASTPPGLGETQYFGPGTRLLVL.

This chain connects TRBV15 to TRBJ2-3; the D is unclear. The germline V gene has CDR1 LNHNV and CDR2 YYDKDF (reference sequence). Trimming took off 3 bases at V and 0 bases at J, with 13 bases between the two ends. This CDR3 has 16 residues. DNA for the CDR3: TGTGCCACCAGCAGCGACTCCTCAGATAGCACAGATACGCAGTATTTT. As protein: CATSSDSSDSTDTQYF.

The chain is built from TRBV9 and TRBJ2-7; D might be TRBD1 or TRBD2, each matching 5 bases. Germline assignment: CDR1 SGDLS and CDR2 YYNGEE. The CDR3 runs to 16 residues. V dropped 0 bases and J dropped 6 bases, with 19 bases sitting between them. CDR3: CASSVAPVQGGGEQYF. The CDR3 DNA follows: TGTGCCAGCAGCGTAGCTCCCGTCCAGGGTGGAGGCGAGCAGTACTTC.

This clonotype has a single count. V is TRBV6-2 or TRBV6-3 and J is TRBJ2-7, with TRBD1 as a possible D gene (5 bases). Gene TRBJ2-4 matches the end of the DNA better, so the J call may be wrong. The CDR3 has 15 amino acids. CDR1 and CDR2 (germline): MNHEY, SVGEGT. CDR3: CASSSWGEIKNIQYF. CDR3 DNA: TGTGCCAGCAGTTCTTGGGGCGAGATCAAAAACATTCAGTACTTC.

The chain joins TRBV20-1 to TRBJ1-2; 9 bases fit TRBD1. After removal of 5 bases from V and 5 bases from J, the junction contained 9 bases not matched to a gene. The length of the CDR3 is 14 residues. Germline CDR1 DFQATT, CDR2 SNEGSKA (reference sequence). The CDR3 nucleotides read TGCAGTGCTGAAGAACCGGGACAGGGATATGGCTACACCTTC. Translation: CSAEEPGQGYGYTF.

The J gene is TRBJ1-2, the V gene TRBV10-3; the D gene is possibly TRBD1 (5 bases). The germline gives CDR1 ENHRY, CDR2 SYGVKD. Trimming took off 6 bases at V and 0 bases at J, with 8 bases between the two ends. The CDR3 extends over 13 amino acids. The CDR3 DNA reads TGTGCCATCAGAGACAGATCTAACTATGGCTACACCTTC. This codes for CAIRDRSNYGYTF.

The CDR3 here is CASSQEWRDRANSPLHF. In nucleotides, the CDR3 is TGCGCCAGCAGCCAAGAGTGGCGGGACAGGGCTAATTCACCCCTCCACTTT. This chain joins TRBV4-3 and TRBJ1-6; TRBD1 matches 9 bases. After removal of 0 bases from V and 6 bases from J, the junction contained 6 bases not matched to a gene. The CDR3 runs to 17 residues. Germline values: CDR1 LGHNA, CDR2 YSLEER.

DNA of the CDR3: TGTGCCAGCAGCGTAGAAGGGACCAGGGAGGGAGAGACCCAGTACTTC. Encoded protein: CASSVEGTREGETQYF. This chain uses TRBV9 with TRBJ2-5; 7 bases match TRBD2. The CDR3 runs to 16 residues. The junction had 9 bases not matched to a gene; V was cut back by 0 bases and J by 4 bases. Germline CDR1 reads SGDLS; CDR2 reads YYNGEE. Combining the CDR3 with reference TRBV9 and TRBJ2-5 gives the whole variable domain DSGVTQTPKHLITATGQRVTLRCSPRSGDLSVYWYQQSLDQGLQFLIQYYNGEERAKGNILERFSAQQFPDLHSELNLSSLELGDSALYFCASSVEGTREGETQYFGPGTRLLVL.

In the case of this clonotype: Its ends do not fully match the called genes, so a read error is possible. This chain connects TRBV13 to TRBJ2-3; TRBD2 matches at 10 bases. CDR1 and CDR2 (germline): PRHDT, FYEKMQ (reference sequence). This CDR3 has 17 residues. DNA for the CDR3: TGTGCCAGCAACCTACTCGGACTAGCGGTGGGATGGGATAGGCAGTATTTT. Protein sequence: CASNLLGLAVGWDRQYF.

The chain has TRBV13 and TRBJ2-7; D possibly corresponds to TRBD2 (5 bases). There are 13 residues in the CDR3. Per the germline V gene, CDR1 is PRHDT and CDR2 is FYEKMQ (reference sequence). Trimming pared 4 bases from V and 4 bases from J, leaving 11 bases between. The CDR3 spells CASSWTPAYEQYF. CDR3 bases: TGTGCCAGCAGCTGGACTCCCGCGTACGAGCAGTACTTC.

The genes are TRBV6-5 and TRBJ2-3, with TRBD2 matching over 10 bases. CDR1 is MNHEY, CDR2 SVGAGI, per germline. V trimming: 0 bases; J trimming: 2 bases; junction bases outside the gene matches: 11. This CDR3 region has 19 residues. CDR3 protein: CASSYSGLGTSGVTDTQYF. In DNA form, the CDR3 reads TGTGCCAGCAGTTACTCAGGTCTGGGAACTAGCGGGGTCACAGATACGCAGTATTTT.

This clonotype has just a few counts. V gene TRBV28 combines with J gene TRBJ2-6; 10 bases line up with TRBD1. There are 16 residues in the CDR3. The V gene's germline CDR1 is MDHEN and CDR2 SYDVKM. Unmatched junction bases numbered 7, after V lost 7 bases and J lost 4 bases. In DNA, the CDR3 is TGTGCCAGCACCACCGGGACAGGGGACGGGGCCAACGTCCTGACTTTC. This sequence encodes CASTTGTGDGANVLTF.

This clonotype showed up just once. Mismatch with germline at one junction end may stem from a read error. The chain joins TRBV7-9 to TRBJ2-3; TRBD2 matches at 10 bases. The germline gives CDR1 SEHNR, CDR2 FQNEAQ (reference sequence). The CDR3 covers 15 residues. CDR3 nucleotides: TGTGCCAGCAGCCGAGCGGGGGGGCCCACAGAGACGCAGTATTTT. It yields the protein CASSRAGGPTETQYF.

This clonotype appeared once. The chain employs TRBV3-1 and TRBJ2-3; 8 bases fit TRBD2. This CDR3 has 21 amino acids. V trimming: 3 bases; J trimming: 2 bases; junction bases outside the gene matches: 22. Germline V CDR1 and CDR2: LGHDT, YNNKEL (reference sequence). The CDR3: CASSHFGRGSGALLITDTQYF. CDR3 in DNA: TGTGCCAGCAGCCATTTCGGGAGGGGTAGCGGGGCTCTTTTGATCACAGATACGCAGTATTTT.

This rearrangement joins TRBV6-2 or TRBV6-3 to TRBJ2-4, with D possibly TRBD2 on 6 matching bases. CDR3 length: 15 residues. V lost 6 bases, J lost 1 base, and 13 bases lay in between. The germline gives CDR1 MNHEY, CDR2 SVGEGT. CDR3 DNA: TGTGCCAGCAGGGACGGGGACTCGGCCAAAAACATTCAGTACTTC. Translating gives CASRDGDSAKNIQYF.

This clonotype was seen a single time. The V and J genes are TRBV27 and TRBJ2-5; D possibly uses TRBD1 or TRBD2 (6 bases each). The J call may be mistaken, given a closer DNA end match to TRBJ2-7. Per germline, CDR1 MNHEY and CDR2 SMNVEV (reference sequence). The CDR3 runs 13 residues. The CDR3 protein is CASKPGGAVEQYF. In nucleotides, the CDR3 is TGTGCCAGCAAACCCGGGGGCGCAGTCGAGCAGTACTTC.

The chain links TRBV20-1 to TRBJ2-1, with 9 bases that match TRBD2. The J call is in doubt because the DNA end fits TRBJ2-7 better. Germline loops: CDR1 DFQATT, CDR2 SNEGSKA (reference sequence). The CDR3 has 15 amino acids. The CDR3 loop reads CSARGLAGVYNEQYF. The CDR3 coding sequence is TGCAGTGCTAGGGGATTAGCGGGGGTTTACAATGAGCAGTACTTC.

V gene TRBV6-5 combines with J gene TRBJ2-3; D is unresolved. The CDR3 runs to 12 residues. V was pared by 8 bases and J by 5 bases, with 11 bases between. Germline values: CDR1 MNHEY, CDR2 SVGAGI. The DNA for the CDR3 is TGTGCCAGCGGGATAGTTGGAGATACGCAGTATTTT. Amino acids: CASGIVGDTQYF.

The sample holds a few counts of this clonotype. The chain combines TRBV29-1 with TRBJ1-2; tentatively, D is TRBD1 (6 bases). The CDR3 is 12 amino acids. The V end was cut by 4 bases, the J end by 3 bases, with 9 bases between. Per germline, CDR1 SQVTM and CDR2 ANQGSEA. Here the CDR3 reads CSVAQGYYGYTF. The CDR3, as DNA: TGCAGCGTTGCACAGGGTTACTATGGCTACACCTTC.

The rearrangement uses TRBV28 and TRBJ1-5; the D is unclear. This CDR3 has 15 amino acids. Germline-derived CDR1 and CDR2 are MDHEN and SYDVKM. Between the trimmed V and J ends, which lost 2 bases and 3 bases, there was a span of 11 bases. CDR3 sequence reads: CASSLRETHNQPQHF. CDR3 nucleotides: TGTGCCAGCAGTTTACGGGAAACCCACAATCAGCCCCAGCATTTT. The whole variable domain, filled in from reference TRBV28 and TRBJ1-5, reads DVKVTQSSRYLVKRTGEKVFLECVQDMDHENMFWYRQDPGLGLRLIYFSYDVKMKEKGDIPEGYSVSREKKERFSLILESASTNQTSMYLCASSLRETHNQPQHFGDGTRLSIL.

In this sample, this clonotype turned up once. The rearrangement uses TRBV12-5 and TRBJ2-1; 16 bases are a match to TRBD2. Germline CDR1 reads LGHNT; CDR2 reads FRNRAP. The CDR3 is 21 amino acids. Trimming at V came to 5 bases and at J to 0 bases, leaving 13 bases not matched to a gene. The CDR3 DNA is TGTGCTAGTGGTGCGGGACTAGCGGGGGGGGGTGGACCAAGCTCCTACAATGAGCAGTTCTTC. It translates to CASGAGLAGGGGPSSYNEQFF.

This clonotype was seen a handful of times. The chain carries TRBV9 and TRBJ2-3; no clear D gene. Germline V gives CDR1 SGDLS, CDR2 YYNGEE. V lost 0 bases and J 5 bases, leaving 10 bases between the germline ends. The CDR3 spans 14 residues. The CDR3 DNA sequence: TGTGCCAGCAGCGTAGCGTACGGTATAGATACGCAGTATTTT. Translation: CASSVAYGIDTQYF.

This clonotype was observed a handful of times. The chain has TRBV7-2 and TRBJ2-1, with no clear D. Gene TRBJ2-7 matches the end of the DNA better, so the J call may be wrong. The CDR3 covers 15 residues. The V gene's germline CDR1 is SGHTA and CDR2 FQGNSA. The DNA for the CDR3 is TGTGCCAGCAGCTTATATGGAGTAGATTACAATGAGCAGTACTTC. Its protein is CASSLYGVDYNEQYF.

The chain has TRBV27 and TRBJ2-7; D tentatively fits TRBD1 or TRBD2 (5 bases each). Germline-derived CDR1 and CDR2 are MNHEY and SMNVEV (reference sequence). The CDR3 covers 14 residues. V was shortened by 6 bases and J by 0 bases, with 12 bases between the two germline ends. This CDR3 reads CASRIGGTSYEQYF. The CDR3 region has the DNA TGTGCCAGCAGAATTGGGGGTACCTCCTACGAGCAGTACTTC.

The genes are TRBV28 and TRBJ2-7, with D possibly being TRBD1 or TRBD2 (5 bases each). The germline CDR1 and CDR2 sequences are MDHEN and SYDVKM. This CDR3 has 14 amino acids. Trimming removed 0 bases at V and 4 bases at J, with 10 bases between. CDR3 residues: CASSLWRGRYEQYF. The DNA of the CDR3 is TGTGCCAGCAGTTTATGGAGGGGCAGGTACGAGCAGTACTTC.

This rearrangement joins TRBV6-5 to TRBJ2-7; D could derive from TRBD1 or TRBD2 (5 bases each). Germline V lookup: CDR1 MNHEY, CDR2 SVGAGI. The CDR3 is made up of 13 amino acids. V lost 0 bases and J lost 5, with 8 bases in between. The CDR3 reads CASSYSGVHEQYF. The CDR3 bases are TGTGCCAGCAGTTACTCGGGGGTTCACGAGCAGTACTTC.

This clonotype was counted between two and nine times. The genes are TRBV5-4 and TRBJ2-4, with TRBD2 matching 9 bases. The DNA end favors TRBJ2-7, so the J call may be wrong. The CDR3 is 16 residues long. Germline CDR1 SGHNT, CDR2 YYREEE (reference sequence). CDR3 in DNA: TGTGCCAGCAGCTTGGGTTCCGGCGGGGGGGCCTACGAGCAGTACTTC. This translates into CASSLGSGGGAYEQYF.

This clonotype was detected a few times. V is TRBV6-5 and J is TRBJ1-2; weak D call: TRBD1 (5 bases). Germline V lookup: CDR1 MNHEY, CDR2 SVGAGI. The ends were cut back, 0 bases at V and 4 bases at J, with 9 bases in the middle. This CDR3 is 14 amino acids long. The CDR3: CASSYSQGAYGYTF. The DNA for the CDR3 is TGTGCCAGCAGTTACTCGCAGGGTGCCTATGGCTACACCTTC.

The chain couples TRBV4-2 to TRBJ2-3; D is unresolved. Germline CDR1 and CDR2: LGHNA and YNFKEQ. The CDR3 extends over 16 amino acids. The germline V and J ends were trimmed by 0 bases and 4 bases, with 14 bases remaining between them. The CDR3 region is CASSQEGSRPADTQYF. The CDR3 nucleotides are TGTGCCAGCAGCCAAGAGGGTAGCCGCCCCGCAGATACGCAGTATTTT.